Below, 28 T cell receptor beta chains from the same sample are listed, as sequenced in a study of blood T cell repertoires in COVID-19. Data came from immunoSEQ multiplex PCR; TCRdb stores just in-frame clones and leaves some out. The sample lists about 120,000 clones; around 90% were seen once. Sequenced: peripheral blood. Receptor source: a woman aged 55-75 years with COVID-19, enrolled during active disease.

V gene TRBV18 combines with J gene TRBJ1-2, with no clear D. Trimming took off 6 bases at V and 8 bases at J, with 16 bases between the two ends. The germline CDR1 and CDR2 sequences are KGHSH and LQKENI. The CDR3 spans 13 residues. CDR3 DNA sequence: TGTGCCAGCTCCCTAGCGGATGGGCGCGGCTACACCTTC. It specifies CASSLADGRGYTF.

This clone occurred once. The chain uses TRBV6-1 and TRBJ1-4; tentatively, D is TRBD1 (5 bases). CDR3 size: 15 residues. Trimming left V 3 bases short and J 3 bases short, with 11 bases between. CDR1 and CDR2 from the germline V gene are MNHNS and SASEGT. CDR3 DNA: TGTGCCAGCAGTGATGGGGGGAAGTCTAATGAAAAACTGTTTTTT. This translates into CASSDGGKSNEKLFF.

This clone was counted a few times. This sequence joins TRBV3-1 (or the pseudogene TRBV3-2) and TRBJ1-2, with TRBD1 matching over 7 bases. Looked up from germline, CDR1 is LGHDT and CDR2 is YNNKEL (reference sequence). The CDR3 covers 23 residues. V was pared by 1 base and J by 7 bases, with 33 bases of the junction left unmatched. The CDR3 nucleotides read TGTGCCAGCAGCCAAGCGGCCAACCAACATGCGAGGGCACCAAGGGGGCTCGGGAGTGGCTACACCTTC. This codes for CASSQAANQHARAPRGLGSGYTF.

This clone showed up just once. The chain combines TRBV6-5 with TRBJ2-7, with 7 bases lining up with TRBD1. The CDR3 has 14 residues. V dropped 6 bases and J dropped 3; count of bases not matched to a gene: 8. Germline V gene lookup returns CDR1 MNHEY and CDR2 SVGAGI. The CDR3 is CASRKDRDLYEQYF. The CDR3 region has the DNA TGTGCCAGCAGAAAAGACAGGGACCTCTACGAGCAGTACTTC.

The rearrangement uses TRBV19 and TRBJ1-1, with 7 positions matching TRBD1. Germline lookup yields CDR1 LNHDA and CDR2 SQIVND (reference sequence). This CDR3 is 14 amino acids long. The V gene end was trimmed by 3 bases and the J gene end by 5 bases; junction bases not matched to a gene: 6. The CDR3 here is CASSITGVGTEAFF. CDR3 coding DNA: TGTGCCAGTAGTATCACAGGGGTTGGGACTGAAGCTTTCTTT.

The V and J genes are TRBV9 and TRBJ1-4; unclear D gene. Germline V CDR1 and CDR2: SGDLS, YYNGEE. V lost 4 bases and J lost 2, with 12 bases in between. The CDR3 is 15 amino acids. The CDR3 sequence is CASSPKPGTNEKLFF. CDR3 bases: TGTGCCAGCAGCCCAAAGCCGGGGACTAATGAAAAACTGTTTTTT.

The sample holds many counts of this clone. The chain is built from TRBV4-1 and TRBJ2-5, with a weak D call TRBD2 (5 bases). Between the trimmed V and J ends, which lost 4 bases and 5 bases, there was a span of 11 bases. This CDR3 is 13 amino acids long. Germline V lookup: CDR1 MGHRA, CDR2 YSYEKL. This chain's CDR3 is CASSPSGSETQYF. CDR3 DNA: TGCGCCAGCAGCCCGAGTGGGAGCGAGACCCAGTACTTC.

This clone was seen only once. This chain joins TRBV7-2 and TRBJ2-5; TRBD2 aligns across 12 bases. V trimming: 3 bases; J trimming: 5 bases; junction bases outside the gene matches: 10. Per germline, CDR1 SGHTA and CDR2 FQGNSA. CDR3 size: 17 residues. The CDR3 spells CASSFGPSGGAGETQYF. CDR3 nucleotide sequence: TGTGCCAGCAGCTTCGGTCCTAGCGGGGGGGCAGGGGAGACCCAGTACTTC.

The chain employs TRBV27 and TRBJ2-7; a possible D gene is TRBD1 (5 bases). The CDR3 length is 14 residues. Germline assignment: CDR1 MNHEY and CDR2 SMNVEV (reference sequence). V was trimmed by 5 bases and J by 1 base, leaving 12 bases between them. DNA of the CDR3: TGTGCCAGCAGTGGCAGGGCCGCTTCCTACGAGCAGTACTTC. Protein product: CASSGRAASYEQYF.

The chain uses TRBV5-1 and TRBJ1-2, with a possible D match to TRBD1 (5 bases). CDR3 length equals 13 residues. Germline-derived CDR1 and CDR2 are SGHRS and YFSETQ. V was clipped by 0 bases and J by 4 bases, with 7 bases between them. The CDR3 protein is CASSLDQGYGYTF. CDR3 sequence (DNA): TGCGCCAGCAGCTTGGATCAGGGCTATGGCTACACCTTC.

The chain uses TRBV4-1 and TRBJ2-3; TRBD1 agrees at 10 bases. V shed 4 bases and J 3 bases; nucleotides not matched to a gene: 1. Germline-derived CDR1 and CDR2 are MGHRA and YSYEKL. There are 14 residues in the CDR3. The CDR3 DNA reads as TGCGCCAGCAGCCCGGGACAGGGGACAGATACGCAGTATTTT. It translates to CASSPGQGTDTQYF.

The chain joins TRBV6-5 to TRBJ2-1, with a weak D call TRBD1 (6 bases). The V end was cut by 7 bases, the J end by 5 bases, with 12 bases between. This CDR3 contains 13 residues. Germline CDR1 is MNHEY and CDR2 is SVGAGI. The CDR3 loop reads CASNSGTHNEQFF. DNA of the CDR3: TGTGCCAGCAATTCCGGGACACACAATGAGCAGTTCTTC.

This clone has only a few counts. The V gene is TRBV7-9, the J gene TRBJ2-5; 10 bases map to TRBD1. CDR3 size: 14 residues. Germline assignment: CDR1 SEHNR and CDR2 FQNEAQ (reference sequence). V gave up 4 bases and J gave up 4 bases; unmatched junction bases: 3. The CDR3 DNA sequence: TGTGCCAGCAGCTCGGGACAGGGGATAGAGACCCAGTACTTC. Translating it yields CASSSGQGIETQYF.

The V gene is TRBV11-2, the J gene TRBJ2-7; the D gene is possibly TRBD2 (6 bases). Trimming shortened V by 0 bases and J by 0 bases, and 18 bases separated the two germline ends. CDR1 is SGHAT and CDR2 is FQNNGV in the germline V gene. The CDR3 consists of 18 residues. The CDR3 loop is CASSLDQGLFLVSYEQYF. CDR3 nucleotides: TGTGCCAGCAGCTTAGATCAAGGACTATTCTTAGTCTCCTACGAGCAGTACTTC.

This chain connects TRBV19 to TRBJ2-7; no clear D gene. Trimming cost V 5 bases and J 3 bases, with 14 bases left between them. CDR3 size: 14 residues. Germline values: CDR1 LNHDA, CDR2 SQIVND (reference sequence). The CDR3 nucleotides are TGTGCCAGTAGTCCCGAAGTGGCAGTCTACGAGCAGTACTTC. Protein product: CASSPEVAVYEQYF.

The V and J genes are TRBV7-2 and TRBJ2-4, with a possible D match to TRBD2 (5 bases). Per the germline V gene, CDR1 is SGHTA and CDR2 is FQGNSA. The CDR3 has 15 amino acids. Trimming left V 1 base short and J 4 bases short, with 11 bases between. The CDR3 reads CASSLGGAVKNIQYF. CDR3 DNA: TGTGCCAGCAGCTTAGGGGGAGCGGTTAAAAACATTCAGTACTTC.

The chain has TRBV3-1 (or the pseudogene TRBV3-2) and TRBJ1-2, with D maybe TRBD1 (6 bases). The CDR3 totals 19 residues. Germline V gene sequence: CDR1 LGHDT, CDR2 YNNKEL (reference sequence). V was pared by 4 bases and J by 3 bases, with 27 bases between. CDR3 sequence reads: CASSRNKGTSEGDYYGYTF. CDR3 nucleotides: TGTGCCAGCAGCCGAAATAAAGGGACATCTGAGGGCGACTACTATGGCTACACCTTC.

The chain joins TRBV24-1 to TRBJ2-2; maybe TRBD2 (6 bases). This CDR3 has 14 residues. Trimming removed 7 bases at V and 5 bases at J, with 13 bases between. CDR1 KGHDR and CDR2 SFDVKD come from the germline V gene. In DNA form, the CDR3 reads TGTGCCACCAGCCCTGGGGGGTGGACCGGGGAGCTGTTTTTT. As protein: CATSPGGWTGELFF.

The rearrangement uses TRBV7-9 and TRBJ1-5; tentatively, D is TRBD1 (5 bases). This CDR3 contains 16 residues. The V and J ends lost 3 bases and 0 bases respectively, with 12 bases between them. Germline lookup yields CDR1 SEHNR and CDR2 FQNEAQ (reference sequence). This CDR3 is CASSLGQGSSNQPQHF. For the CDR3, the DNA is TGTGCCAGCAGCTTGGGGCAGGGCTCTAGCAATCAGCCCCAGCATTTT.

J is TRBJ2-7 and V is TRBV9, with 9 positions matching TRBD1. The CDR3 runs 16 residues. The germline V gene encodes CDR1 SGDLS and CDR2 YYNGEE. The V segment lost 3 bases and the J segment 4 bases; nucleotides outside the gene matches: 11. The CDR3 nucleotides are TGTGCCAGCAGCGGACGGGACAGGGCAAGGGAATACGAGCAGTACTTC. This translates into CASSGRDRAREYEQYF. The entire variable domain, with the rest obtained from reference TRBV9 and TRBJ2-7, is as follows: DSGVTQTPKHLITATGQRVTLRCSPRSGDLSVYWYQQSLDQGLQFLIQYYNGEERAKGNILERFSAQQFPDLHSELNLSSLELGDSALYFCASSGRDRAREYEQYFGPGTRLTVT.

This sequence joins TRBV5-4 and TRBJ2-2; 10 bases are shared with TRBD2. The CDR3 is 15 amino acids. Germline V gene sequence: CDR1 SGHNT, CDR2 YYREEE (reference sequence). The trim removed 0 bases at V and 8 bases at J, leaving 4 bases unmatched. This chain's CDR3 is CASSLERGGSGELFF. CDR3 bases: TGTGCCAGCAGCTTGGAGCGGGGGGGGTCAGGGGAGCTGTTTTTT.

CDR3 nucleotides: TGTGCCAGCAGAGCCACCGTGGCGGGGGAAACCTACGAGCAGTACTTC. Protein product: CASRATVAGETYEQYF. The chain couples TRBV4-2 to TRBJ2-7; 7 nucleotides match TRBD2. CDR3 length equals 16 residues. The germline gives CDR1 LGHNA, CDR2 YNFKEQ. V lost 6 bases and J lost 2; bases outside the gene matches: 13.

The chain carries TRBV24-1 and TRBJ2-1; TRBD2 matches at 8 bases. The germline V gene has CDR1 KGHDR and CDR2 SFDVKD. CDR3 length: 16 amino acids. J gave up 4 bases and V 2 bases, and 6 bases lay outside the gene matches. CDR3 DNA: TGTGCCACCAGTGATTCGACTAGCGTGTTGTACAATGAGCAGTTCTTC. This encodes CATSDSTSVLYNEQFF.

V usage is TRBV18 and J usage is TRBJ2-3; weak D call: TRBD1 (6 bases). The V end was cut by 10 bases, the J end by 1 base, with 15 bases between. Germline V gene lookup returns CDR1 KGHSH and CDR2 LQKENI. The CDR3 is 14 amino acids. The chain's CDR3 is CATPDRARTDTQYF. The CDR3 DNA follows: TGTGCCACCCCGGACAGAGCCCGCACAGATACGCAGTATTTT.

V and J are TRBV5-1 and TRBJ2-1; TRBD2 aligns across 9 bases. Looked up from germline, CDR1 is SGHRS and CDR2 is YFSETQ. V lost 0 bases to trimming and J lost 0 bases; unmatched junction nucleotides: 4. CDR3 length: 17 amino acids. DNA of the CDR3: TGCGCCAGCAGCTTGGTCCCAGCGGGGGGCTCCTACAATGAGCAGTTCTTC. Protein product: CASSLVPAGGSYNEQFF.

This chain links TRBV11-2 with TRBJ2-1; 13 bases are a match to TRBD2. With V trimmed by 1 base and J by 9 bases, 3 bases remained unmatched. The CDR3 runs 15 residues. Germline V lookup: CDR1 SGHAT, CDR2 FQNNGV. For the CDR3, the DNA is TGTGCCAGCAGCTTAGGACTAGCGGGGGGAGGTGAGCAGTTCTTC. Translated, it gives CASSLGLAGGGEQFF.

CDR3 in DNA: TGTGCCAGCAGCCCACAGGATGGGGCCAACGTCCTGACTTTC. Translating gives CASSPQDGANVLTF. The gene calls are TRBV7-3 and TRBJ2-6, with D maybe TRBD1 (5 bases). V lost 5 bases and J lost 3, with 8 bases in between. The CDR3 sequence is 14 residues long. Germline lookup yields CDR1 SGHTA and CDR2 FQGTGA.

By its share, this clone is medium-sized. V usage is TRBV10-3 and J usage is TRBJ2-1, with a possible D match to TRBD1 (6 bases). Germline V gene sequence: CDR1 ENHRY, CDR2 SYGVKD. V was trimmed by 8 bases and J by 2 bases, leaving 10 bases between them. CDR3 size: 13 residues. CDR3 sequence (DNA): TGTGCCATCCGGGACATTACCTACAATGAGCAGTTCTTC. Its protein product is CAIRDITYNEQFF.